The clone carrying this T cell receptor (beta chain) appeared a single time. Its antigen remains unknown. The data originate from a study of shared clonotypes between healthy human individuals. Overall study findings and caveats: The diversity represented, both genetic and in exposure history, was limited by few donors.

The CDR3 contains 14 residues. Deletions cut 4 bases from V and 7 bases from J, with 14 bases between. In germline, CDR1 is SGHDN, CDR2 FVKESK. Once extracted for a subset, genomic DNA was divided evenly among several immunoSEQ plates. Clones were read by immunoSEQ multiplex PCR, and TCRdb kept only the in-frame ones, dropping some. The profile shows hundreds of thousands of clones, approximately 75% of them singletons. The sequenced sample consisted of memory CD4+ T cells sorted from blood. Subset given: CD45RA-negative fraction. The rearrangement uses TRBV14 and TRBJ2-1; no definite D call. The clonotype comes from a woman in her thirties in good health. DNA for the CDR3: TGTGCCAGCAGCCGGGCCCATGCAGGAAATGAGCAGTTCTTC. Amino acids: CASSRAHAGNEQFF.